This TCR beta chain stems from a study of T-cell reconstitution after alpha-beta-depleted transplantation in children. Points from the study as a whole: From newly produced T cells came most of the T-cell counts and diversity one year after transplant. Where some patients showed high TCRbeta diversity at day 60, it came from recipient T cells and thymic progenitors that had survived. Alpha-beta T cells present about two months after transplant were reported to originate from several hundred expanded graft clones.

The CDR3 extends over 14 amino acids. CDR1 and CDR2 (germline): MGHRA, YSYEKL. The germline V and J ends were trimmed by 1 base and 3 bases, with 10 bases remaining between them. The TCRbeta library incorporated unique molecular identifiers. TCRdb re-called the PCR reads through MiXCR, storing one row per CDR3 protein. The sample shows over 200,000 distinct CDR3 sequences, roughly a tenth of them seen only once. This clonotype was recorded many times. Its antigen is unknown. This TCR was recovered from a child less than two years old with acute myeloid leukemia, due to receive a stem cell transplant. This chain connects TRBV4-1 to TRBJ2-7; a possible D gene is TRBD2 (5 bases). The sample here was PBMCs, taken before TCRalphabeta/CD19-depleted stem cell transplant. The CDR3 coding sequence is TGCGCCAGCAGCCAAGTCCCTAGCAACTACGAGCAGTACTTC. Translating gives CASSQVPSNYEQYF.